This entry lists 8 T cell receptor beta chains sequenced from one sample in a study of T-cell memory formation after mild COVID-19. TCRdb passed the 5' RACE reads through MiXCR, listing each CDR3 protein once. The sample lists about 170,000 distinct CDR3 sequences, 10% to 15% occurring once. Sequences were obtained from PBMCs or a T cell subset sorted from them (not recorded which). These receptors originate from a young man who had mild COVID-19 (a few samples of this study predate the infection). Cell type and time point are not known.

V usage is TRBV18 and J usage is TRBJ2-7, with 7 bases fitting TRBD2. The CDR3 totals 13 residues. J gave up 2 bases and V 6 bases, and 4 bases lay outside the gene matches. Germline V gene sequence: CDR1 KGHSH, CDR2 LQKENI. The chain's CDR3 is CASSTGGTYEQYV. The CDR3 DNA reads TGTGCCAGCTCTACCGGGGGGACCTACGAGCAGTACGTC.

The chain employs TRBV6-5 and TRBJ2-3, with 9 nucleotides matching TRBD1. The CDR3 is 12 residues long. CDR1 is MNHEY and CDR2 is SVGAGI in the germline V gene. Trimming at V came to 9 bases and at J to 4 bases, leaving 2 bases not matched to a gene. This chain's CDR3 is CARQGASDTQYF. The CDR3 DNA follows: TGTGCCAGACAGGGGGCCTCAGATACGCAGTATTTT.

This rearrangement joins TRBV30 to TRBJ1-2; D gene unclear. CDR1 is GTSNPN and CDR2 is SVGIG in the germline V gene (reference sequence). CDR3 length: 15 amino acids. The germline V and J ends were trimmed by 3 bases and 2 bases, with 16 bases remaining between them. DNA for the CDR3: TGTGCCTGGAGGCGAAAGGGAGGGCAAAACTATGGCTACACCTTC. Amino acids: CAWRRKGGQNYGYTF. The full variable domain, rest sourced from reference TRBV30 and TRBJ1-2, is SQTIHQWPATLVQPVGSPLSLECTVEGTSNPNLYWYRQAAGRGLQLLFYSVGIGQISSEVPQNLSASRPQDRQFILSSKKLLLSDSGFYLCAWRRKGGQNYGYTFGSGTRLTVV.

This clonotype was seen only a few times. The chain has TRBV6-1 and TRBJ1-2; unclear D gene. Germline-derived CDR1 and CDR2 are MNHNS and SASEGT. V was shortened by 2 bases and J by 2 bases, with 12 bases between the two germline ends. This CDR3 contains 15 residues. This CDR3 reads CASSETRRANYGYTF. CDR3 nucleotides: TGTGCCAGCAGTGAAACCCGCCGGGCCAACTATGGCTACACCTTC.

This clonotype was observed a handful of times. The chain carries TRBV11-2 and TRBJ1-5, with a weak D call TRBD1 (6 bases). Germline V CDR1 and CDR2: SGHAT, FQNNGV. The CDR3 loop spans 15 amino acids. Deletions cut 1 base from V and 5 bases from J, with 12 bases between. CDR3 nucleotide sequence: TGTGCCAGCAGCTTAGCGGGGGGCGTTTATCAGCCCCAGCATTTT. Its translation: CASSLAGGVYQPQHF.

This clonotype has just a few counts. The J gene is TRBJ2-5, the V gene TRBV14, with D possibly being TRBD1 (6 bases). Trimming took 3 bases from V and 4 from J, leaving 12 bases between them. Germline CDR1 and CDR2: SGHDN and FVKESK. This CDR3 spans 14 amino acids. The CDR3 region is CASSHPGAPETQYF. The CDR3 region has the DNA TGTGCCAGCAGCCACCCAGGGGCCCCAGAGACCCAGTACTTC.

This clonotype occurred many times. The rearrangement joins TRBV7-2 to TRBJ1-1; possibly TRBD1 for D (6 bases). Germline CDR1 reads SGHTA; CDR2 reads FQGNSA. The CDR3 loop spans 13 amino acids. Trimming took 5 bases from V and 1 from J, leaving 8 bases between them. CDR3 in amino acids: CASSKDRNTEAFF. The CDR3 DNA is TGTGCCAGCAGCAAGGACAGGAACACTGAAGCTTTCTTT. Full variable domain (outside the CDR3, taken from reference TRBV7-2 and TRBJ1-1): GAGVSQSPSNKVTEKGKDVELRCDPISGHTALYWYRQSLGQGLEFLIYFQGNSAPDKSGLPSDRFSAERTGGSVSTLTIQRTQQEDSAVYLCASSKDRNTEAFFGQGTRLTVV.

This clonotype was seen a few times. The chain uses TRBV20-1 and TRBJ2-7; a possible D gene is TRBD1 (5 bases). Germline CDR1 reads DFQATT; CDR2 reads SNEGSKA (reference sequence). This CDR3 has 12 residues. Trimming left V 3 bases short and J 5 bases short, with 11 bases between. The DNA of the CDR3 is TGCAGTGCTAGGCGACAAGGGGACGAGCAGTACGTC. Protein sequence: CSARRQGDEQYV.